Included here is one T cell receptor beta chain sequence, with context. V gave up 6 bases and J gave up 5 bases, with 11 bases separating them. The CDR3 has 13 amino acids. CDR1 DFQATT and CDR2 SNEGSKA come from the germline V gene (reference sequence). This entry comes from a study of blood T cells in healthy people across ages. Through a sample-barcoded 5' primer and a J-beta primer mix, a second PCR was run for about 6 to 11 cycles. A single record per CDR3 protein comes from TCRdb applying MiXCR to the 5' RACE reads. The table includes some 930,000 distinct CDR3 sequences, under 35% detected once. A further study also used this sample, focusing on T cells of mothers and their children. That report adds: Per mother, over 8.5 million TCR beta CDR3 reads were obtained; per child, about 3 million.

The sample consisted of blood. The chain joins TRBV20-1 to TRBJ1-6; weak D call: TRBD1 (5 bases). The receptor comes from a woman aged 40 to 50 in good health. The CDR3 reads CSALGANNSPLHF. The CDR3, as DNA: TGCAGTGCCCTCGGGGCTAATAATTCACCCCTCCACTTT.